The entry that follows covers one TCR beta chain sequence. Treatment: around 19 received Ad26.COV2.S at low or high dose, single or two shots; about 5 received placebo; per-sample allocation not given. It was on day 63 after the first vaccine or placebo injection that samples were taken. These data originate in a study of Ad26.COV2.S vaccination and SARS-CoV-2 variants. This CDR3 spans 16 amino acids. V shed 1 base and J 6 bases; nucleotides not matched to a gene: 7. Germline V CDR1 and CDR2: SEHNR, FQNEAQ (reference sequence). Some clones are missing from TCRdb's copy, which holds only in-frame ones; the method was immunoSEQ multiplex PCR. Found here are 400,000 to 450,000 clones, approximately 92% of them singletons; the top ten hold under 2%.

The chain uses TRBV7-9 and TRBJ2-2, with 8 bases that match TRBD2. The clonotype comes from a person between 18 and 65 years old who received the Ad26.COV2.S COVID-19 vaccine or a placebo. This material consisted of peripheral blood, taken in a trial of Ad26.COV2.S vaccine versus placebo. CDR3 in amino acids: CASSLDLVLAAGELFF. The CDR3 nucleotides are TGTGCCAGCAGCTTAGACCTCGTACTAGCGGCCGGGGAGCTGTTTTTT.